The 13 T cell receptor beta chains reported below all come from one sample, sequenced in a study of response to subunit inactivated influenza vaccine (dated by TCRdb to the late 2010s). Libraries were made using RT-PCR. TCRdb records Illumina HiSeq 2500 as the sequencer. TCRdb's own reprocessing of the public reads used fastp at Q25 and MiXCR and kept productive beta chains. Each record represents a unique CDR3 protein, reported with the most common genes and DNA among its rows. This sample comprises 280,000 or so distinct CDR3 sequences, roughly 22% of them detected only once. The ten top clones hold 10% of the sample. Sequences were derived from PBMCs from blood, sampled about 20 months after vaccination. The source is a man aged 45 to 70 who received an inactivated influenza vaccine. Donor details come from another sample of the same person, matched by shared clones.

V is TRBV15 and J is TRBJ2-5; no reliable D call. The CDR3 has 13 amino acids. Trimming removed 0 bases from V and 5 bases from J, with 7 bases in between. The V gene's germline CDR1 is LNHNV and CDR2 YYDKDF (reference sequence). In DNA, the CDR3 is TGTGCCACCAGCAGAGATTCTTCGGAGACCCAGTACTTC. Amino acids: CATSRDSSETQYF.

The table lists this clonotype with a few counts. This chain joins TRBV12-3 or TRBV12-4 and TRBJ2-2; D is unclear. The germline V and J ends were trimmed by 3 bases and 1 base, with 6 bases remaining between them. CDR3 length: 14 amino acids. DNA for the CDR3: TGTGCCAGCAGTTTTCGCCAGAACACCGGGGAGCTGTTTTTT. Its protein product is CASSFRQNTGELFF.

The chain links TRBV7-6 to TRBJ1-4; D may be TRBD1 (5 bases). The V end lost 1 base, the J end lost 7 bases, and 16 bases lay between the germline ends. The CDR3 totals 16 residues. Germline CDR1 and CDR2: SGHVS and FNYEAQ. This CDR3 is CASSLEAGQGAEKLFF. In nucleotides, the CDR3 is TGTGCCAGCAGCTTAGAGGCTGGCCAGGGAGCTGAAAAACTGTTTTTT. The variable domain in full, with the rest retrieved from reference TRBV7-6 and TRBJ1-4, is GAGVSQSPRYKVTKRGQDVALRCDPISGHVSLYWYRQALGQGPEFLTYFNYEAQQDKSGLPNDRFSAERPEGSISTLTIQRTEQRDSAMYRCASSLEAGQGAEKLFFGSGTQLSVL.

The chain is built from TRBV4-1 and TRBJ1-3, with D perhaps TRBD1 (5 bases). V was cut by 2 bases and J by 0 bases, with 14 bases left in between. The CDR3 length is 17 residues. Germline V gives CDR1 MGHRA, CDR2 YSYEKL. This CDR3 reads CASSQMTATSSGNTIYF. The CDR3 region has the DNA TGCGCCAGCAGCCAAATGACAGCGACGAGCTCTGGAAACACCATATATTTT.

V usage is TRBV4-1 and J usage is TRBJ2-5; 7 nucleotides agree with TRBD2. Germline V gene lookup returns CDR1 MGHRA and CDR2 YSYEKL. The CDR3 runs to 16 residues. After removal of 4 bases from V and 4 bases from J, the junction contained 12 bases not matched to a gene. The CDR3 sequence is CASSLTPSTSRETQYF. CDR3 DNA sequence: TGCGCCAGCAGCCTAACCCCCTCGACTAGCCGAGAGACCCAGTACTTC.

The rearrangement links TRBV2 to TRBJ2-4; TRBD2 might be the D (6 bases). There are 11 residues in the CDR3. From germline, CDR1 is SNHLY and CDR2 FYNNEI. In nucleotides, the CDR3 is TGTGCTACCAGACGGGGGAACATTCAGTACTTC. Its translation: CATRRGNIQYF.

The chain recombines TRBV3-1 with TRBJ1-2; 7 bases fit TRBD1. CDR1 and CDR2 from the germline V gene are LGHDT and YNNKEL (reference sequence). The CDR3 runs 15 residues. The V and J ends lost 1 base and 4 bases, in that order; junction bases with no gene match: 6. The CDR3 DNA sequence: TGTGCCAGCAGCCAAGCCACAGGGGTGGTCTATGGCTACACCTTC. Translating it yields CASSQATGVVYGYTF. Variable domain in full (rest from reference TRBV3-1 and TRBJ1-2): DTAVSQTPKYLVTQMGNDKSIKCEQNLGHDTMYWYKQDSKKFLKIMFSYNNKELIINETVPNRFSPKSPDKAHLNLHINSLELGDSAVYFCASSQATGVVYGYTFGSGTRLTVV.

CDR3: CASSSILGRGYEQYF. In DNA, the CDR3 is TGTGCCAGCAGCTCGATACTTGGGAGGGGCTACGAGCAGTACTTC. The V and J genes are TRBV5-5 and TRBJ2-7; 7 nucleotides agree with TRBD2. Germline-derived CDR1 and CDR2 are SGHKS and YYEKEE (reference sequence). V shed 3 bases, J shed 3 bases, and the junction held 9 bases outside the gene matches. The CDR3 totals 15 residues.

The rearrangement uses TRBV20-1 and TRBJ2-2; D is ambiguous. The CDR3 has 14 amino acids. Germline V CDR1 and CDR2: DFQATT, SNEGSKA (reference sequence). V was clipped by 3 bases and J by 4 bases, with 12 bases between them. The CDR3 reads CSARGSRPTGELFF. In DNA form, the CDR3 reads TGCAGTGCTAGGGGGTCTCGGCCCACCGGGGAGCTGTTTTTT.

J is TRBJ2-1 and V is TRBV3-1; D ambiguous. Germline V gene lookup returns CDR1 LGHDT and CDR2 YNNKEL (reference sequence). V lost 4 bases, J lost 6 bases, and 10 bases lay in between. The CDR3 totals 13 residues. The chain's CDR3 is CASSLRAANEQFF. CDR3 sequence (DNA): TGTGCCAGCAGCCTACGTGCTGCCAATGAGCAGTTCTTC.

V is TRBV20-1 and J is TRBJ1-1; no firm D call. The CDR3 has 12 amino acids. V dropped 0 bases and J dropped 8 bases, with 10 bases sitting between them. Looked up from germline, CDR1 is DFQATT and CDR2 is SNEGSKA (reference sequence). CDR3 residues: CSARDPGKEAFF. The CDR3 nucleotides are TGCAGTGCTAGAGATCCGGGGAAGGAAGCTTTCTTT.

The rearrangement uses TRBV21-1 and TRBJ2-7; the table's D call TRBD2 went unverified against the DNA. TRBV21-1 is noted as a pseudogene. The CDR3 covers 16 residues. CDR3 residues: CASSALAGGPPYEQYF. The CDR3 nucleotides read TGTGCCAGCAGCGCCCTAGCGGGAGGGCCCCCCTACGAGCAGTACTTC.

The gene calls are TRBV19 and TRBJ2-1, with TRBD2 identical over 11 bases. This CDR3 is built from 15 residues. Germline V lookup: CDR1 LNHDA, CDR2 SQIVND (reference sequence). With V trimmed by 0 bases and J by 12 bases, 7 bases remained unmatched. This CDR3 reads CASSIDKLAGARQFF. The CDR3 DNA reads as TGTGCCAGTAGTATAGATAAACTAGCGGGAGCTCGGCAGTTCTTC.